Sequencing of this T cell receptor beta chain was carried out in a study of T cells in Graves' hyperthyroidism and ophthalmopathy (dated by TCRdb to about 2019). In terms of the full investigation: Peripheral blood was collected at initial diagnosis, before any treatment. A discovery cohort of roughly 96 patients, about 43 with Graves' ophthalmopathy and about 58 with stable Graves' hyperthyroidism, was used to find distinguishing TCR V-J signatures. Whether ophthalmopathy could be predicted prospectively was tested in an independent validation cohort made up of about 20 hyperthyroidism patients plus 17 patients who later progressed to ophthalmopathy. The approximately 100 discovery patients were divided at random into training and test sets in a 7:3 ratio. The study also compared thyroid tissue and blood T-cell repertoires from a handful of Graves' hyperthyroidism patients. After sampling, hyperthyroidism patients received methimazole starting at 30 mg daily, and ophthalmopathy patients received high-dose intravenous methylprednisolone. The paper describes TCR Vbeta CDR3 sequencing of 135 peripheral blood samples, made up of fewer than 50 ophthalmopathy patients, around 78 hyperthyroidism patients and 17 progressor patients. Beyond this particular receptor, the publication reports: Most expanded thyroid clonotypes (frequency above 0.001) were also detected in blood, suggesting blood repertoires may reflect thyroid immune responses. In validation, the model predicted progression to ophthalmopathy a median of approximately 6.6 months before onset, with about 70% sensitivity and roughly 73% specificity. No statistical method was used to fix the sample size in advance, and group allocation was not hidden from the investigators. A model built on a 13 V-J signature distinguished ophthalmopathy from stable hyperthyroidism, reaching 87.88% sensitivity and about 81% specificity in cross-validation and 80%/75% in testing.

Amplification of TCR beta CDR3 regions was carried out from RNA transcripts. The first round of RT-PCR for the TCR CDR3 was performed with the HTBI primer set and the Qiagen OneStep RT-PCR kit. The libraries were constructed in a second round of multiplex PCR and then size-selected and purified. The libraries were sequenced on an Illumina HiSeq2000 using paired-end 100 bp reads. As for how the authors treated the data: Raw data were processed with SOAPnuke, discarding reads with adapters, uncalled bases, mean Phred below 15, or no exact constant-primer or identifier match. COPE v1.2.5 was used to merge the high-quality paired reads, and each unique nucleotide sequence was defined as a clonotype. MiTCR v1.1 was used to align the clonotypes against IMGT TRBV, TRBD and TRBJ reference segments. The analysis was restricted to V-J combinations with a frequency above 0.0001, which together covered around 99% of the repertoires. The TCS score was defined as the ratio of F50 (clonal expansion) to E x V (chaos), calculated using BLOSUM62-based TCRdist between CDR3 peptides within each V-J. Welch's t-statistics and random forest reduced 450 to 600 V-J features to roughly 13, which were used in a naive Bayes classifier (R e1071). The public reads were quality trimmed at Q25 with fastp and then assembled into clones with MiXCR by TCRdb, keeping productive beta chains. Records with the same CDR3 protein are collapsed into one entry carrying the most frequent genes and DNA. These V and J calls rely on TCRdb rather than the paper's analysis. The table for this sample lists about 380,000 distinct CDR3 sequences; roughly 18% of them were counted only once. Over 35% of the sample rests with the top ten.

Trimming at the junction amounts to 5 bases on V and 5 bases on J, and the germline ends lie 16 bases apart. The CDR3 holds 14 amino acids from the cysteine to the phenylalanine. Only the CDR3 region is kept as DNA, spanning 42 bases read in frame from base 1. The germline V gene (reference sequence) supplies CDR1 SEHNR and CDR2 FQNEAQ. Ophthalmopathy patients had moderately to severely active disease, Clinical Activity Score of at least 3, NOSPECS grade of at least 4, and duration under 3 months. Patients with uncontrolled infections, other autoimmune diseases, pregnancy or lactation were excluded. Clinical symptoms, serum thyroxine and TRAb, thyroid ultrasound, and orbital computed tomography formed the basis for the diagnoses. PBMCs were separated from roughly 10 ml of fresh peripheral blood using Ficoll-Paque density gradient centrifugation. Total RNA was extracted using Trizol reagent, and RNA quality was assessed on an Agilent 2100 Bioanalyzer.

This clonotype has at least ten counts. This clone's antigen is unknown. The sample holds no much larger clone one base away, and base qualities are not on file. This receptor was identified in a man aged 18 to 29 with Graves' ophthalmopathy. Sequencing input: blood. The rearranged chain carries TRBV7-9 and TRBJ2-7; the D region is possibly TRBD1 or TRBD2, each matching across 5 bases. This receptor has the CDR3 CASSLHGRGNEQYF. The sequence in DNA is TGTGCCAGCAGCCTCCACGGCCGGGGCAACGAGCAGTACTTC. The full variable domain, with segments outside the CDR3 supplied by the reference TRBV7-9 and TRBJ2-7 proteins, appears as DTGVSQNPRHKITKRGQNVTFRCDPISEHNRLYWYRQTLGQGPEFLTYFQNEAQLEKSRLLSDRFSAERPKGSFSTLEIQRTEQGDSAMYLCASSLHGRGNEQYFGPGTRLTVT.